These 23 T cell receptor beta chains share one sample of origin, sequenced in a study of CD4 T cells in relation to SARS-CoV-2 and coronaviruses. Before the COVID-19 pandemic, during about 2011-2019, CD4+ T cells were taken from unexposed donors. After approximately ten days of culture, CD4+ T cells were isolated. Their recognized antigens are unknown. TCRdb's table, derived via immunoSEQ multiplex PCR, lists solely in-frame clones and lacks some. The sample includes around 20,000 clones, about 60% seen only once; the top ten take 9.5% to 11%. Material for sequencing was CD4+ T cells from PBMCs, cultured in vitro. The receptors originated from a human donor in good health.

This clone was counted a few times. The chain combines TRBV5-6 with TRBJ2-7; D assignment may be TRBD1 or TRBD2 (5 bases each). The germline V and J ends were trimmed by 4 bases and 1 base, with 12 bases remaining between them. The CDR3 sequence is 14 residues long. The germline gives CDR1 SGHDT, CDR2 YYEEEE. The CDR3 sequence is CASSRGDVSYEQYF. The CDR3 bases are TGTGCCAGCAGCCGTGGGGACGTATCCTACGAGCAGTACTTC.

This sequence joins TRBV6-5 and TRBJ1-2, with TRBD1 as a possible D gene (6 bases). This CDR3 has 13 residues. The V and J ends lost 6 bases and 5 bases respectively, with 13 bases between them. Looked up from germline, CDR1 is MNHEY and CDR2 is SVGAGI. This chain's CDR3 is CASRYRAPYGYTF. The CDR3 nucleotides are TGTGCCAGCAGGTACAGGGCACCGTATGGCTACACCTTC.

The sample holds a few counts of this clone. The CDR3 nucleotides are TGTGCCAGTAGTATAGGCCGGCAGGGTACGACTAATGAAAAACTGTTTTTT. Translation: CASSIGRQGTTNEKLFF. The chain recombines TRBV19 with TRBJ1-4, with D possibly being TRBD1 (5 bases). The CDR3 spans 17 residues. V dropped 1 base and J dropped 2 bases, with 14 bases sitting between them. The germline CDR1 and CDR2 sequences are LNHDA and SQIVND (reference sequence).

The chain uses TRBV19 and TRBJ2-1, with D perhaps matching TRBD1 (5 bases). Trimming removed 3 bases at V and 6 bases at J, with 12 bases between. The CDR3 consists of 14 residues. CDR1 LNHDA and CDR2 SQIVND come from the germline V gene (reference sequence). The CDR3 sequence is CASSILLQVNEQFF. For the CDR3, the DNA is TGTGCCAGTAGTATCCTCTTACAGGTCAATGAGCAGTTCTTC.

The rearrangement uses TRBV4-3 and TRBJ2-1; D not certain. The ends were cut back, 4 bases at V and 7 bases at J, with 20 bases in the middle. There are 16 residues in the CDR3. Germline assignment: CDR1 LGHNA and CDR2 YSLEER. For the CDR3, the DNA is TGCGCCAGCAGCCCCGGAACCGGTCGTTCATGGAATGAGCAGTTCTTC. Translating it yields CASSPGTGRSWNEQFF.

The chain combines TRBV4-1 with TRBJ1-4, with 7 bases matching TRBD1. V shed 2 bases, J shed 3 bases, and the junction held 9 bases outside the gene matches. Germline V gene data show CDR1 as MGHRA and CDR2 as YSYEKL. CDR3 size: 17 residues. CDR3 protein: CASSQKNYRGPNEKLFF. The CDR3 region has the DNA TGCGCCAGCAGCCAAAAGAACTACAGGGGACCTAATGAAAAACTGTTTTTT.

V and J are TRBV7-9 and TRBJ1-4; D perhaps matches TRBD1 (5 bases). Per germline, CDR1 SEHNR and CDR2 FQNEAQ (reference sequence). Trimming removed 1 base at V and 8 bases at J, with 14 bases between. The CDR3 totals 15 residues. The chain's CDR3 is CASSLVGAQGEKLFF. DNA for the CDR3: TGTGCCAGCAGCTTAGTTGGGGCCCAAGGCGAAAAACTGTTTTTT.

This clone came up once. This chain links TRBV30 with TRBJ1-1; 8 positions match TRBD1. Unmatched junction bases numbered 6, after V lost 0 bases and J lost 3 bases. This CDR3 region has 15 residues. Germline CDR1 and CDR2: GTSNPN and SVGIG (reference sequence). The CDR3 is CAWSVLPGGDTEAFF. CDR3 coding DNA: TGTGCCTGGAGTGTACTTCCAGGGGGCGACACTGAAGCTTTCTTT.

V is TRBV21-1 and J is TRBJ2-1; whether TRBD1, the table's D call, matches the DNA was not checked. TRBV21-1 is listed as a pseudogene. There are 12 residues in the CDR3. CDR3 sequence (DNA): TGTGCCCGGCGCAGGCCCCTATTGTCCCAGTTCTTC. Encoded protein: CARRRPLLSQFF.

V usage is TRBV7-2 and J usage is TRBJ2-1; the match to TRBD2 covers 15 bases. The CDR3 totals 16 residues. Germline V gives CDR1 SGHTA, CDR2 FQGNSA. V shed 6 bases, J shed 5 bases, and the junction held 5 bases outside the gene matches. In DNA form, the CDR3 reads TGTGCCAGCAGAGGACTAGCGGGGGGGTTAAACAATGAGCAGTTCTTC. Residues: CASRGLAGGLNNEQFF.

V and J are TRBV2 and TRBJ2-7, with 13 bases fitting TRBD2. The trim removed 6 bases at V and 1 base at J, leaving 3 bases unmatched. The CDR3 loop spans 15 amino acids. Germline CDR1 SNHLY, CDR2 FYNNEI. The CDR3 DNA reads TGTGCCAGCAGCGAACTAGCGGGGGGGTCCTACGAGCAGTACTTC. Its translation: CASSELAGGSYEQYF.

The chain has TRBV10-3 and TRBJ1-3; D is possibly TRBD1 (5 bases). V was trimmed by 4 bases and J by 2 bases, leaving 18 bases between them. This CDR3 spans 17 amino acids. Germline-derived CDR1 and CDR2 are ENHRY and SYGVKD. The CDR3 DNA is TGTGCCATCAGTGGGACCCCCATACAGGTACCTGGAAACACCATATATTTT. Encoded protein: CAISGTPIQVPGNTIYF.

The chain carries TRBV3-1 (or the pseudogene TRBV3-2) and TRBJ2-3; D is undetermined. Between the trimmed V and J ends, which lost 2 bases and 0 bases, there was a span of 18 bases. This CDR3 spans 18 amino acids. The germline V gene has CDR1 LGHDT and CDR2 YNNKEL (reference sequence). The CDR3 DNA reads TGTGCCAGCAGCCAAAAGGGCATTACAACTTTTAGCACAGATACGCAGTATTTT. Protein sequence: CASSQKGITTFSTDTQYF.

The genes are TRBV6-5 and TRBJ1-6; 8 positions agree with TRBD1. This CDR3 has 16 residues. Germline CDR1 reads MNHEY; CDR2 reads SVGAGI. V lost 0 bases, J lost 11 bases, and 9 bases stayed unmatched. The CDR3 reads CASSYSPGQGRTPLHF. CDR3 nucleotide sequence: TGTGCCAGCAGTTACTCGCCCGGACAGGGAAGAACACCCCTCCACTTT.

The rearrangement uses TRBV7-2 and TRBJ2-3; D is uncertain. Trimming left V 1 base short and J 0 bases short, with 11 bases between. The CDR3 length is 16 residues. The germline gives CDR1 SGHTA, CDR2 FQGNSA. The CDR3, as DNA: TGTGCCAGCAGCTTAGTGGTAGGGCTTAGCACAGATACGCAGTATTTT. Its translation: CASSLVVGLSTDTQYF.

The CDR3 bases are TGTGCCAGCAGCCCGGGACAATTTGGAAACACCATATATTTT. Residues: CASSPGQFGNTIYF. The chain has TRBV5-4 and TRBJ1-3; D perhaps matches TRBD1 (6 bases). Per germline, CDR1 SGHNT and CDR2 YYREEE (reference sequence). This CDR3 spans 14 amino acids. V lost 4 bases to trimming and J lost 3 bases, with 11 bases between them.

The CDR3 here is CASSPGQGSSNQPQHF. CDR3 bases: TGTGCCAGCAGCCCGGGGCAGGGGTCCTCCAATCAGCCCCAGCATTTT. The V gene is TRBV6-2 or TRBV6-3, the J gene TRBJ1-5, with a weak D call TRBD1 (6 bases). There are 16 residues in the CDR3. V gave up 6 bases and J gave up 3 bases, with 18 bases separating them. Germline CDR1 MNHEY, CDR2 SVGEGT.

This clone was observed a few times. The J gene is TRBJ2-3, the V gene TRBV19, with D maybe TRBD2 (5 bases). V dropped 3 bases and J dropped 4 bases, with 11 bases sitting between them. The germline V gene encodes CDR1 LNHDA and CDR2 SQIVND (reference sequence). The CDR3 is 14 amino acids. The CDR3 protein is CASSIWTAADTQYF. The CDR3 DNA sequence: TGTGCCAGTAGTATTTGGACTGCGGCAGATACGCAGTATTTT.

The chain is built from TRBV9 and TRBJ2-1; TRBD1 or TRBD2 may be the D gene (6 bases each). V lost 3 bases and J lost 0, with 13 bases in between. CDR3 length: 16 amino acids. Per the germline V gene, CDR1 is SGDLS and CDR2 is YYNGEE. CDR3 in DNA: TGTGCCAGCAGCGAGAGGGGGGATGGCTCCTACAATGAGCAGTTCTTC. It is translated as CASSERGDGSYNEQFF.

The chain employs TRBV6-2 or TRBV6-3 and TRBJ2-3; D is undetermined. Germline V gives CDR1 MNHEY, CDR2 SVGEGT. V was trimmed by 0 bases and J by 7 bases, leaving 5 bases between them. The CDR3 has 12 amino acids. The CDR3 sequence is CASSYSRYTQYF. In DNA, the CDR3 is TGTGCCAGCAGTTACTCGAGATATACGCAGTATTTT.

V and J are TRBV6-6 and TRBJ2-2; TRBD2 aligns across 10 bases. Germline CDR1 MNHNY, CDR2 SVGAGI (reference sequence). The CDR3 has 16 amino acids. With 6 bases clipped from V and 4 bases from J, the junction kept 8 bases outside the gene matches. The CDR3 bases are TGTGCCAGCAGCATAAGCGGGGGGGCCGCCACCGGGGAGCTGTTTTTT. It yields the protein CASSISGGAATGELFF.

This chain uses TRBV7-2 with TRBJ1-4; D might be TRBD1 (5 bases). Germline-derived CDR1 and CDR2 are SGHTA and FQGNSA. V lost 1 base and J 8 bases, leaving 14 bases between the germline ends. The CDR3 runs to 15 residues. CDR3 sequence (DNA): TGTGCCAGCAGCTTAGGGACACCGGGTCGGGAAAAACTGTTTTTT. It encodes CASSLGTPGREKLFF. Full variable domain (rest looked up from reference TRBV7-2 and TRBJ1-4): GAGVSQSPSNKVTEKGKDVELRCDPISGHTALYWYRQSLGQGLEFLIYFQGNSAPDKSGLPSDRFSAERTGGSVSTLTIQRTQQEDSAVYLCASSLGTPGREKLFFGSGTQLSVL.

V gene TRBV15 combines with J gene TRBJ1-2; D might be TRBD1 (6 bases). Germline-derived CDR1 and CDR2 are LNHNV and YYDKDF (reference sequence). The CDR3 consists of 12 residues. Trimming removed 4 bases from V and 5 bases from J, with 8 bases in between. CDR3 DNA: TGTGCCACCAGCATACAGGGTTATGGCTACACCTTC. This codes for CATSIQGYGYTF.